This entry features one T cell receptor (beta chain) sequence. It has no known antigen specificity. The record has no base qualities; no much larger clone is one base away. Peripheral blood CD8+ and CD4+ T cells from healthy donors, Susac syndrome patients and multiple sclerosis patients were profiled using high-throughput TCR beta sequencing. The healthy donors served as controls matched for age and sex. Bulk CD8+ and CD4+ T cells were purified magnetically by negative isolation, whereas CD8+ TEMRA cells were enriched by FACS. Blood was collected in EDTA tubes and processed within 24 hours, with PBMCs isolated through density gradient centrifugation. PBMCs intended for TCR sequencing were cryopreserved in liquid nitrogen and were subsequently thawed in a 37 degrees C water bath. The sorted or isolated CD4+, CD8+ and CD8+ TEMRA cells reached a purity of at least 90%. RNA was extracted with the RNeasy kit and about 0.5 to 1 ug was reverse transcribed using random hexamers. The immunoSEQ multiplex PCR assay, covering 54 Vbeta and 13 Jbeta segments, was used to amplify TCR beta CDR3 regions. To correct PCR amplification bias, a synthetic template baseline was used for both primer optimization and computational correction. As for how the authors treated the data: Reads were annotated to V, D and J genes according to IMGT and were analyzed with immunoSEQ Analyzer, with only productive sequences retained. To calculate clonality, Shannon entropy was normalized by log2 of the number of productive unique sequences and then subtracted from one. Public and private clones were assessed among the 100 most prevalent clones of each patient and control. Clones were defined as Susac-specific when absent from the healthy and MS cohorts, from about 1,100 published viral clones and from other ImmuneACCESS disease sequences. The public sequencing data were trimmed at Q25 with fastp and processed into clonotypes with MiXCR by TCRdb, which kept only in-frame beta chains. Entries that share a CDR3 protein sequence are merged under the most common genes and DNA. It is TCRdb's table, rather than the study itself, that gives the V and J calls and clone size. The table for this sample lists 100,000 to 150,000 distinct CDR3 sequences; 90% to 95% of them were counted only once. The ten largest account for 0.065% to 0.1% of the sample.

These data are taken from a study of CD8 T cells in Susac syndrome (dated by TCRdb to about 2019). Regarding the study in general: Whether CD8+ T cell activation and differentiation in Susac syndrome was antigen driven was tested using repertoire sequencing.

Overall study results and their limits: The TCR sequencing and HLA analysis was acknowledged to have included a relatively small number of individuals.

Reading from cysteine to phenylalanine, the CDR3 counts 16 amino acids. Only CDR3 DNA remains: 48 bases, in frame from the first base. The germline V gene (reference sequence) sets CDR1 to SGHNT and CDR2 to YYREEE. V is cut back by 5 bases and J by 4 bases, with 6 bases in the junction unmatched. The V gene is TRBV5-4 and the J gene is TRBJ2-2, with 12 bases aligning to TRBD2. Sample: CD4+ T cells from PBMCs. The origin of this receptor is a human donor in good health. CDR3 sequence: CASRDGLAGFTGELFF. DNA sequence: TGTGCCAGCAGGGACGGACTAGCGGGATTCACCGGGGAGCTGTTTTTT.